This T cell receptor (beta chain) is drawn from a study of cytomegalovirus exposure and HLA in healthy donors. Study-level background: Early released data had about 85 million unique TCRs, all coming from HLA-typed donors.

The CDR3 totals 13 residues. CDR1 and CDR2 (germline): MGHRA, YSYEKL. V was clipped by 0 bases and J by 10 bases, with 10 bases between them. PCR primers comprised 60 Vbeta and 13 Jbeta primers. TCRdb's copy holds only in-frame clones and misses some; the assay was immunoSEQ multiplex PCR. Its table lists about 150,000 clones. Study-level findings and limits: Association of some 18,000 TCR beta sequences with HLA alleles was found at 0.05 false discovery rate in a later analysis. Presence/absence results assume similar sequencing depth per donor, which may not hold. Reportedly, a later analysis found an Asian-associated ancestry cluster had fewer N-insertions than the approximately 670-donor mean.

To note about this clone: Its specificity is not known.

The chain joins TRBV4-1 to TRBJ2-1, with a weak D call TRBD2 (6 bases). Sample: PBMCs. This receptor was taken from a woman aged 50 to 65 in good health and CMV-seronegative. The CDR3 coding sequence is TGCGCCAGCAGCCAAGATGGGAGGATCGAGCAGTTCTTC. Translation: CASSQDGRIEQFF.